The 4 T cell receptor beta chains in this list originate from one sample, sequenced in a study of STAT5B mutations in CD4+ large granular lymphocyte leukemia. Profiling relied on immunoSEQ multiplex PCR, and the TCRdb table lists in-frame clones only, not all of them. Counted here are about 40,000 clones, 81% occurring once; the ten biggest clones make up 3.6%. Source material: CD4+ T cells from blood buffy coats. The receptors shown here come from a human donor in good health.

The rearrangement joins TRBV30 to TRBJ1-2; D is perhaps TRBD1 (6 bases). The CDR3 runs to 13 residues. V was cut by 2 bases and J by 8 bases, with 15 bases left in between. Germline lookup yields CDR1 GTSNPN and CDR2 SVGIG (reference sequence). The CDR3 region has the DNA TGTGCCTGGAGTCCTCGGGGGCAGGAGGGCTACACCTTC. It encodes CAWSPRGQEGYTF.

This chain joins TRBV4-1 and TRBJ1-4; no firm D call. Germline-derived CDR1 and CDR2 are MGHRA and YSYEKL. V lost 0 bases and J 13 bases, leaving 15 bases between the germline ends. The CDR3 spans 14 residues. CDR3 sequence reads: CASSQEGSGLALFF. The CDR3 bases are TGCGCCAGCAGCCAAGAAGGGTCGGGGTTAGCACTGTTTTTT.

Here the CDR3 reads CAIRGRTGDNSGNTIYF. CDR3 sequence (DNA): TGTGCCATCAGGGGTCGGACAGGGGATAACTCTGGAAACACCATATATTTT. V and J are TRBV10-3 and TRBJ1-3; 9 bases are a match to TRBD1. Germline lookup yields CDR1 ENHRY and CDR2 SYGVKD. Trimming at V came to 6 bases and at J to 0 bases, leaving 9 bases not matched to a gene. CDR3 size: 17 residues.

CDR3 sequence: CATAGARGSSNQPQHF. CDR3 in DNA: TGTGCCACCGCGGGGGCCCGGGGATCTAGCAATCAGCCCCAGCATTTT. V gene TRBV19 combines with J gene TRBJ1-5, with a possible D match to TRBD1 (6 bases). Trimming pared 10 bases from V and 0 bases from J, leaving 19 bases between. In germline, CDR1 is LNHDA, CDR2 SQIVND (reference sequence). The CDR3 extends over 16 amino acids.